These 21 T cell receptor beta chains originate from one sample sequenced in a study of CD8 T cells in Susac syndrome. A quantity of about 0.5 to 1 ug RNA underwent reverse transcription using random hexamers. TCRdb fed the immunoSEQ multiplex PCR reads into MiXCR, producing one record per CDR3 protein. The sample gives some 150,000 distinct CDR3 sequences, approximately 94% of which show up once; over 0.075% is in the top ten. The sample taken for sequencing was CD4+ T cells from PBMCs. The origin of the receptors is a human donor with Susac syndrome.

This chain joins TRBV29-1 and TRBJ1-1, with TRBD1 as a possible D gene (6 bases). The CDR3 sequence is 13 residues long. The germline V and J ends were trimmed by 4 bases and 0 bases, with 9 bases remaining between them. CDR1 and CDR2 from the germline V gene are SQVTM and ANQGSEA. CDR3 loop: CSVAGTMNTEAFF. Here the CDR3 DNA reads TGCAGCGTTGCTGGGACAATGAACACTGAAGCTTTCTTT.

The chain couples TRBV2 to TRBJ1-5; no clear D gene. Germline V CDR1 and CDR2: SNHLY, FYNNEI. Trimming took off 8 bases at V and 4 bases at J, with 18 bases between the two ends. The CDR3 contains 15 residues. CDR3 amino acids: CASGPRADGNQPQHF. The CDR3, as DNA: TGTGCCAGCGGCCCCCGGGCGGATGGTAATCAGCCCCAGCATTTT.

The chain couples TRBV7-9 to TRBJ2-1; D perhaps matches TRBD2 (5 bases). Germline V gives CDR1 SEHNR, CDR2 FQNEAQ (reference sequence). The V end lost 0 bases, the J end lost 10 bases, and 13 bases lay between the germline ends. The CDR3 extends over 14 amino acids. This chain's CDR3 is CASSLAASLGEQFF. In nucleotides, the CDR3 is TGTGCCAGCAGCTTAGCTGCTAGCCTGGGGGAGCAGTTCTTC.

The chain's CDR3 is CASSLVGQNTGELFF. CDR3 bases: TGTGCCAGCAGCTTGGTTGGACAGAACACCGGGGAGCTGTTTTTT. The chain is built from TRBV5-6 and TRBJ2-2; TRBD1 is a possible D gene (5 bases). This CDR3 has 15 residues. Germline assignment: CDR1 SGHDT and CDR2 YYEEEE. V was pared by 0 bases and J by 1 base, with 7 bases between.

CDR3 coding DNA: TGTGCTAGTGGTTTGGAGGAGGTTCAGCCCCAGCATTTT. Translated: CASGLEEVQPQHF. This sequence joins TRBV12-5 and TRBJ1-5; D call uncertain. The CDR3 consists of 13 residues. The germline V and J ends were trimmed by 1 base and 6 bases, with 7 bases remaining between them. The germline V gene encodes CDR1 LGHNT and CDR2 FRNRAP. The full variable domain, completed using reference TRBV12-5 and TRBJ1-5, is DARVTQTPRHKVTEMGQEVTMRCQPILGHNTVFWYRQTMMQGLELLAYFRNRAPLDDSGMPKDRFSAEMPDATLATLKIQPSEPRDSAVYFCASGLEEVQPQHFGDGTRLSIL.

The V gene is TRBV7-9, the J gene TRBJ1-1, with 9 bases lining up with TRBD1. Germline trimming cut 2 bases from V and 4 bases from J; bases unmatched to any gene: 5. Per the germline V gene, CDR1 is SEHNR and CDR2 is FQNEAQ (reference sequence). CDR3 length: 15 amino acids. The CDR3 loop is CASSLLTGGPTEAFF. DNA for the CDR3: TGTGCCAGCAGCTTACTGACAGGGGGGCCCACTGAAGCTTTCTTT.

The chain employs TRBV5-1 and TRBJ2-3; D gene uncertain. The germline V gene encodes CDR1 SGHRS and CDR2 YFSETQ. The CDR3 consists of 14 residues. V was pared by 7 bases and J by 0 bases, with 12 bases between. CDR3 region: CASLKGPSTDTQYF. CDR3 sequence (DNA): TGCGCCAGCTTGAAGGGCCCGAGCACAGATACGCAGTATTTT.

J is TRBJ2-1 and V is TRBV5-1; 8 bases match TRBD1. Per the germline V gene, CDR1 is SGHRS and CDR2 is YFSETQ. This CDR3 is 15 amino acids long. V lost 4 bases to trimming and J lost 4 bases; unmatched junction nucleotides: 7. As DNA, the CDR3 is TGCGCCAGCAGCCAGGGGACAGGAGATTACAATGAGCAGTTCTTC. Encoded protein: CASSQGTGDYNEQFF.

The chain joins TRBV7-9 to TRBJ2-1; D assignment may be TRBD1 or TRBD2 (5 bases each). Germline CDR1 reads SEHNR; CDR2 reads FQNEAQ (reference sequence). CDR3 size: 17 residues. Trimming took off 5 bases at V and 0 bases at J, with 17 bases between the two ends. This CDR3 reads CASSGTGTASSYNEQFF. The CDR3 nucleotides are TGTGCCAGCAGCGGAACCGGGACCGCGAGCTCCTACAATGAGCAGTTCTTC.

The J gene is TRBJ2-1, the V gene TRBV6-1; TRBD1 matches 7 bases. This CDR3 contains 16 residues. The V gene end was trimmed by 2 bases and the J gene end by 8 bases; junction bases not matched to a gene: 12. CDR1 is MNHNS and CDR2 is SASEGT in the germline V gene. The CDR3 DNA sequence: TGTGCCAGCAGTGAAACAGGGGTAGTCCTTGTCGATGAGCAGTTCTTC. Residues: CASSETGVVLVDEQFF.

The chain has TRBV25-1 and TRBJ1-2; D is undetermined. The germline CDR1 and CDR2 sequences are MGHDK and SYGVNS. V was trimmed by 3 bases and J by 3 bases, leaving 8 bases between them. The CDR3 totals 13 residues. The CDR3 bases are TGTGCCAGCAGTGACAGGTGGGACTATGGCTACACCTTC. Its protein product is CASSDRWDYGYTF.

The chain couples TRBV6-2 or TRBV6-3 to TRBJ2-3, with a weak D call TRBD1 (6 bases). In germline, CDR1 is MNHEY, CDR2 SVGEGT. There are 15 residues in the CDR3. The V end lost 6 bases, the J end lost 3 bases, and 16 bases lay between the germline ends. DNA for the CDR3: TGTGCCAGCAGCCTGGCAGGGGATAGGACAGATACGCAGTATTTT. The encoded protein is CASSLAGDRTDTQYF.

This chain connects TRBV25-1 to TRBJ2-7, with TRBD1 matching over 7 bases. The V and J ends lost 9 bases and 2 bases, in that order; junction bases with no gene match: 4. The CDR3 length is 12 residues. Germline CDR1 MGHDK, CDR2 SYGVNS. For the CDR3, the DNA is TGTGCCAGTACAGGGGCGGCCTACGAGCAGTACTTC. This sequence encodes CASTGAAYEQYF.

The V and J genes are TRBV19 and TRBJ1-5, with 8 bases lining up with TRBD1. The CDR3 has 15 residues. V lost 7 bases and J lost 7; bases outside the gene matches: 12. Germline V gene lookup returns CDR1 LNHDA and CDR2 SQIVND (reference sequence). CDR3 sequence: CASTVFGQGGQPQHF. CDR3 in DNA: TGTGCCAGTACCGTTTTCGGACAGGGAGGGCAGCCCCAGCATTTT.

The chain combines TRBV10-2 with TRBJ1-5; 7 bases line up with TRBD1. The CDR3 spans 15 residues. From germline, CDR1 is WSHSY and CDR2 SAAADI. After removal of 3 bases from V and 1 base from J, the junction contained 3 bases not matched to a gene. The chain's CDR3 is CASSDRDSSNQPQHF. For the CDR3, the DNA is TGCGCCAGCAGTGATCGGGACAGCAGCAATCAGCCCCAGCATTTT.

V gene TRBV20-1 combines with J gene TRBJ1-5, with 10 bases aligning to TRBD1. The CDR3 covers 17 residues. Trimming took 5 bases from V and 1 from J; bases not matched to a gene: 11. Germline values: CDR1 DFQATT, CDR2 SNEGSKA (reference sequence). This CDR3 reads CSAGRDRGFTSNQPQHF. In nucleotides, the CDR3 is TGCAGTGCTGGCCGGGACAGGGGTTTTACGAGCAATCAGCCCCAGCATTTT.

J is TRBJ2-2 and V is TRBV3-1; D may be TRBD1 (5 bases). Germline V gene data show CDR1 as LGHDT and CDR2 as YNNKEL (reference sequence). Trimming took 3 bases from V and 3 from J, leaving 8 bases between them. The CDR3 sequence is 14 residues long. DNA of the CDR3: TGTGCCAGCAGCCAGCAAGGGGACACCGGGGAGCTGTTTTTT. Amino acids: CASSQQGDTGELFF. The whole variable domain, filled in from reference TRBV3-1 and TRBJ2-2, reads DTAVSQTPKYLVTQMGNDKSIKCEQNLGHDTMYWYKQDSKKFLKIMFSYNNKELIINETVPNRFSPKSPDKAHLNLHINSLELGDSAVYFCASSQQGDTGELFFGEGSRLTVL.

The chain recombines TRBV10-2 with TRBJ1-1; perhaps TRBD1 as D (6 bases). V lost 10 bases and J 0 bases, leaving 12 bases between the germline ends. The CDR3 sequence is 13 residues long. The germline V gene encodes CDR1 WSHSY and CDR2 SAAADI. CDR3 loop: CATGQNMNTEAFF. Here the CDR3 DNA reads TGCGCCACCGGACAGAACATGAACACTGAAGCTTTCTTT.

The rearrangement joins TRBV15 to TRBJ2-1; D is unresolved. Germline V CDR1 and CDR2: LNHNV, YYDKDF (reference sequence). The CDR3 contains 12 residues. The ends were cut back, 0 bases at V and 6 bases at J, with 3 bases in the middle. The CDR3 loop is CATSRDLNEQFF. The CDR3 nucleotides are TGTGCCACCAGCAGAGACCTCAATGAGCAGTTCTTC.

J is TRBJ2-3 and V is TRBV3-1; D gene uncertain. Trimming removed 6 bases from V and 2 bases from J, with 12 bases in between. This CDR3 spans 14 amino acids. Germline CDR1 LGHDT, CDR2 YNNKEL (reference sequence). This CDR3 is CASRLFDATDTQYF. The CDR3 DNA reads TGTGCCAGCAGACTTTTCGACGCCACAGATACGCAGTATTTT.

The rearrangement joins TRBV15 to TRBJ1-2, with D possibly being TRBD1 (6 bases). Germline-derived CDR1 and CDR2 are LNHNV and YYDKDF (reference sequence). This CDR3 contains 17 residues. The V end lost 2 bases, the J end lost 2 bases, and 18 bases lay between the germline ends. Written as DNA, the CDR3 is TGTGCCACCAGCAGAACCGAGGGGGGAGAGAGGAACTATGGCTACACCTTC. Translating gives CATSRTEGGERNYGYTF. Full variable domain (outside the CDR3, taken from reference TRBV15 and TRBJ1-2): DAMVIQNPRYQVTQFGKPVTLSCSQTLNHNVMYWYQQKSSQAPKLLFHYYDKDFNNEADTPDNFQSRRPNTSFCFLDIRSPGLGDTAMYLCATSRTEGGERNYGYTFGSGTRLTVV.